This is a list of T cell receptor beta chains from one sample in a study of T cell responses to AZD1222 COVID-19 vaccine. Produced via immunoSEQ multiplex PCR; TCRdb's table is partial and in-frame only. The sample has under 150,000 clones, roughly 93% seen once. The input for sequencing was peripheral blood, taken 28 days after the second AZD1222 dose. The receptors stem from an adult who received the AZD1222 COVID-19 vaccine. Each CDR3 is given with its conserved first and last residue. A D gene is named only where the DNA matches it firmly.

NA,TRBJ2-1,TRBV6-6,CASSLPDYSYNEQFF
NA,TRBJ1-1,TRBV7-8,CASSLPDFGEAFF
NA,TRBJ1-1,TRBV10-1,CASSESNTEAFF
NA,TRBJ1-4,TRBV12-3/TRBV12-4,CASSLGPNEKLFF
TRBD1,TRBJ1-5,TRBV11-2,CASSNLQGAGQPQHF
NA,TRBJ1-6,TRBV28,CASSPQAVVGSPLHF
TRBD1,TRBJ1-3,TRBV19,CASNKQGAPGNTIYF
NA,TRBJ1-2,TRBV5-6,CASSRAGDGNYGYTF
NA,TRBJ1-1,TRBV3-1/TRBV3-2,CASSQEGGDTEAFF
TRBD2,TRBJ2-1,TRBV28,CASSPGRGDNEQFF
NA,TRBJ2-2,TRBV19,CASSILWGTGELFF
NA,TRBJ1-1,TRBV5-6,CASSLAGGGTEAFF
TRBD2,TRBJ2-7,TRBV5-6,CASSSGTSGYEQYF
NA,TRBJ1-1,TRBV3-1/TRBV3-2,CASIQGTEAFF
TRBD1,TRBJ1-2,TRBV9,CASSAGTAANYGYTF
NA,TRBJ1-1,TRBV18,CASSPSGTTEAFF
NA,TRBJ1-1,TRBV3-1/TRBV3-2,CASSQDVGRTEAFF
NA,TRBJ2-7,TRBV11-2,CASSLYYEQYF
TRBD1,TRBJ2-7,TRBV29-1,CSVSGQYSYEQYF
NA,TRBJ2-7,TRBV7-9,CASSLVTPTYEQYF
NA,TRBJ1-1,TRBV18,CASSPPHRAQNTEAFF
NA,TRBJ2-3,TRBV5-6,CASSLHRSTDTQYF
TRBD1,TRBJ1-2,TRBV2,CASSVWTGDNYGYTF
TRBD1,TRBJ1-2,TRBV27,CASSSYRGPYGYTF
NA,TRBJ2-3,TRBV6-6,CASSAPGGSTDTQYF
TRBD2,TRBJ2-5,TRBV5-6,CASSLPGLGNQETQYF
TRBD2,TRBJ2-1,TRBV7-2,CASSPQTSGEQFF
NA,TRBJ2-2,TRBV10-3,CAISPRPLTGELFF
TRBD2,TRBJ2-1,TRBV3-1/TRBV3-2,CASSRREWNEQFF
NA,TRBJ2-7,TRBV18,CASSPGGNSYEQYF
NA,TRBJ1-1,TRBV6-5,CASSYSALMNTEAFF
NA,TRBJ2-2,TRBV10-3,CASHTELGAGGELFF
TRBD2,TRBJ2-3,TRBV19,CASSIRFKRGAPTDTQYF
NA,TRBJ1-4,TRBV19,CASSTKLRSEKLFF
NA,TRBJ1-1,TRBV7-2,CASSLEQAVYTEAFF
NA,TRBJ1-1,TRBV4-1,CASSLGGEAFF
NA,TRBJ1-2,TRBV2,CASSGTANYGYTF
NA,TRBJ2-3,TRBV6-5,CASSWPSTDTQYF
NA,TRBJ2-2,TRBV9,CASSVGGVLTGELFF
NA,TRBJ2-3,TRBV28,CASRSSDTQYF
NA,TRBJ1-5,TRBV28,CASSFSGRDSNQPQHF
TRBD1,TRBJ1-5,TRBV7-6,CASSLGEGQRNQPQHF
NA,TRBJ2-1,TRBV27,CASSLATGYLEQFF
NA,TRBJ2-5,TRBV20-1,CSAPIDRTQYF
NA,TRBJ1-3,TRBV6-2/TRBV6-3,CASSPPGSGGNTIYF
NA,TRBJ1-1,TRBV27,CASSSDHSITEAFF
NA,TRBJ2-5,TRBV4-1,CASSFGPTQETQYF
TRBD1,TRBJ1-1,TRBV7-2,CASSLGLTGREVF
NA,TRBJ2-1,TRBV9,CASSVRAGAGNEQFF
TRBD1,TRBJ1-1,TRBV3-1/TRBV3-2,CASSSGQGAFF
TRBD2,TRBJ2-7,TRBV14,CASSPGLAWEQYF
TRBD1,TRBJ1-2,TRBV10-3,CAISWDRGRYTF
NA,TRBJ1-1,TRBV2,CASSTQDPIMNTEAFF
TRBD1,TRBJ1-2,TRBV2,CASRGTGVYGYTF
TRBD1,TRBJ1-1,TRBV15,CATSPRTGGTEAFF
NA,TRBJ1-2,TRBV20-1,CSASWILEGLNYGYTF
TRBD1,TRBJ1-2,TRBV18,CASSPDRGHGYTF
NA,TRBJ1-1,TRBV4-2,CASSQGKRGPKAFF